Listed here are 3 T cell receptor beta chains from one sample, sequenced in a study of T cells expressing NK-cell markers. For each CDR3 protein, TCRdb gives one entry from its re-call of the 5' RACE reads, without DNA. This sample's table has about 140,000 distinct CDR3 sequences. The source material was blood T cells: a sorted CD56 or NKG2C T cell subset, CD4+ or CD8+ T cells, or bulk PBMC T cells (not recorded which). The source of these receptors is a man aged 18 to 35 in good health.

The J gene is TRBJ2-7, the V gene TRBV12-3 or TRBV12-4. The CDR3 has 12 residues. CDR3 in amino acids: CASSGAGDEQYF.

This rearrangement joins TRBV4-2 to TRBJ1-6; TCRdb picks TRBD1, but there is no DNA to check that call. CDR1 LGHNA and CDR2 YNFKEQ come from the germline V gene. This CDR3 has 13 residues. CDR3 loop: CATDPGNNSPLHF.

The J gene is TRBJ2-7, the V gene TRBV20-1; TCRdb reports TRBD2, a call that lacks DNA to check it against. This CDR3 contains 17 residues. The germline V gene has CDR1 DFQATT and CDR2 SNEGSKA (reference sequence). The chain's CDR3 is CSARGGGEELSSYEQYF.